This T cell receptor (beta chain) was documented in a study of blood T cells in healthy people across ages. Findings of the study overall: Expanded clonotype changes were possibly confounded by unknown donor CMV status. Strong correlation linked observed beta diversity and percent naive T cells.

Details on this clonotype: Its antigen remains unidentified.

Using a J-beta primer mix together with a sample-barcoded 5' primer, a second PCR was run for about 7 to 12 cycles. TCRdb itself ran the 5' RACE reads through MiXCR, one entry per CDR3 protein. Among 700,000 to 950,000 distinct CDR3 sequences, around 40% were seen once, and the ten largest hold 20% to 25%. The CDR3 consists of 15 residues. Per the germline V gene, CDR1 is LGHDT and CDR2 is YNNKEL (reference sequence). The V end lost 7 bases, the J end lost 0 bases, and 13 bases lay between the germline ends. The source is a woman aged 55-70 years in good health. This chain joins TRBV3-1 and TRBJ1-3, with unresolved D. Sequencing was done on a sample of blood. The CDR3 loop is CASTAFDSSGNTIYF. As DNA, the CDR3 is TGTGCCAGCACCGCTTTCGATAGCTCTGGAAACACCATATATTTT.